This record covers a single TCR beta chain. No antigen is known for it. This sample stems from a study of OX40 agonist ivuxolimab in advanced cancers. About the study: Patients receiving dose escalation had hepatocellular carcinoma, melanoma, renal cell or head and neck cancer. Whole-study findings and limits: On average, CD8+ T cells showed a greater number of expanded clones than CD4+.

Only in-frame clones appear in the TCRdb table, and some are missing; sequencing was by immunoSEQ multiplex PCR. The repertoire holds under 70,000 clones, with approximately 90% as singletons. The CDR3 sequence is 15 residues long. The germline CDR1 and CDR2 sequences are SEHNR and FQNEAQ (reference sequence). V lost 4 bases and J lost 2, with 12 bases in between. The chain has TRBV7-9 and TRBJ2-1; D remains unclear. The starting material was CD4+ or CD8+ T cells sorted from blood, obtained in a trial of the OX40 agonist ivuxolimab. The origin of this receptor is an adult with an advanced solid tumor such as melanoma, head and neck, liver or kidney cancer. The CDR3 sequence: CASSSFIGPYNEQFF. The CDR3 DNA sequence: TGTGCCAGCAGCTCTTTCATAGGCCCCTACAATGAGCAGTTCTTC.